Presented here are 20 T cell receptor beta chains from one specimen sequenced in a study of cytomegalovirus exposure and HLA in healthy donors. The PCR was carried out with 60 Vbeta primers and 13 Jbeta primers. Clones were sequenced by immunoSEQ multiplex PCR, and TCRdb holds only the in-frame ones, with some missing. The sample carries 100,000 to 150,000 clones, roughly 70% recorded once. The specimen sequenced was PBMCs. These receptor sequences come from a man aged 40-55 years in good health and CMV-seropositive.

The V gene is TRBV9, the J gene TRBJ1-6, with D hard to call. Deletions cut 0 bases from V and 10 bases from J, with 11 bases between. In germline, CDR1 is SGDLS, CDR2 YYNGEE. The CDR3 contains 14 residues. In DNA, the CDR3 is TGTGCCAGCAGCGTAGGGCAGGCCGGATCACCCCTCCACTTT. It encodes CASSVGQAGSPLHF.

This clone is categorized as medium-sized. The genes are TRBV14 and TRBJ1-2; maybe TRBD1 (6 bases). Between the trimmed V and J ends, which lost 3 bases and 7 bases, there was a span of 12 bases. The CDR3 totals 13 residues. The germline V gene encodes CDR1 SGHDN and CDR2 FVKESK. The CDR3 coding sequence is TGTGCCAGCAGCCAGCGGGGGCAGGGTGGCTACACCTTC. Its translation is CASSQRGQGGYTF.

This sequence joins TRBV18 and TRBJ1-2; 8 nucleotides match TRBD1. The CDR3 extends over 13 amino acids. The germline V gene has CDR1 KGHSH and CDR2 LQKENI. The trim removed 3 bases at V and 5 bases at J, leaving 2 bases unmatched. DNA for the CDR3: TGTGCCAGCTCACCGGGACAGGCGTATGGCTACACCTTC. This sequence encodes CASSPGQAYGYTF.

CDR3 residues: CASSPGTSRVTYEQYF. For the CDR3, the DNA is TGTGCCAGCAGCCCGGGAACTAGCAGAGTAACCTACGAGCAGTACTTC. The chain uses TRBV5-4 and TRBJ2-7, with D tentatively TRBD2 (6 bases). CDR1 SGHNT and CDR2 YYREEE come from the germline V gene (reference sequence). V gave up 4 bases and J gave up 2 bases, with 19 bases separating them. The CDR3 has 16 amino acids.

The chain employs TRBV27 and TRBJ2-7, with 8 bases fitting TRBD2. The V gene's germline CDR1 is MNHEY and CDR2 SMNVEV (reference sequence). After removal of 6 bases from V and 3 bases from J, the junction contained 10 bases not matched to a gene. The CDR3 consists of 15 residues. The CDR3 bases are TGTGCCAGCAGAGCCCAAGCGGGAGTCTTCTACGAGCAGTACTTC. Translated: CASRAQAGVFYEQYF.

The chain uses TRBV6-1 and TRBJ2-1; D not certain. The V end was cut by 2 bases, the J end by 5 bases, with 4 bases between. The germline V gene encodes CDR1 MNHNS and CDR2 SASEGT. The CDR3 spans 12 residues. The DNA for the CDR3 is TGTGCCAGCAGTGAACAGAACAATGAGCAGTTCTTC. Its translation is CASSEQNNEQFF.

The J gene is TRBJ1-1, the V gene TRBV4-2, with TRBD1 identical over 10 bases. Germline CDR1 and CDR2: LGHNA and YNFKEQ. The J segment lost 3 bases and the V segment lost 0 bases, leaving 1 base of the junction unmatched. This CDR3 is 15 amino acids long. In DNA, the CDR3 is TGTGCCAGCAGCCAAGAGGACAGGGGGGACACTGAAGCTTTCTTT. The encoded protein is CASSQEDRGDTEAFF.

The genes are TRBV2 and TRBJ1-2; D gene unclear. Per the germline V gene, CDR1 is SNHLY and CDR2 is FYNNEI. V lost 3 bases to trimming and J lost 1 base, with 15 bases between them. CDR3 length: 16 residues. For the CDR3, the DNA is TGTGCCAGCAGTGATGATGGTCGGAGAAGTAACTATGGCTACACCTTC. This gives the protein CASSDDGRRSNYGYTF. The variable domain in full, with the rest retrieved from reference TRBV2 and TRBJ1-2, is EPEVTQTPSHQVTQMGQEVILRCVPISNHLYFYWYRQILGQKVEFLVSFYNNEISEKSEIFDDQFSVERPDGSNFTLKIRSTKLEDSAMYFCASSDDGRRSNYGYTFGSGTRLTVV.

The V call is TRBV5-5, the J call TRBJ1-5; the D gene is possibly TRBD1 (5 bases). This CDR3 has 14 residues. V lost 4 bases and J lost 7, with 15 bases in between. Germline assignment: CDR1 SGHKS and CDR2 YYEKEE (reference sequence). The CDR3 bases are TGTGCCAGCAGCCTGTGGGGCGGTGGGCAGCCCCAGCATTTT. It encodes CASSLWGGGQPQHF.

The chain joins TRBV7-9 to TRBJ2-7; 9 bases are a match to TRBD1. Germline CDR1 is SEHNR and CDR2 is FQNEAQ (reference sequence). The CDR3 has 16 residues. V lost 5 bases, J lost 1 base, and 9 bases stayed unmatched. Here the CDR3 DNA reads TGTGCCAGCAGCCGTATTACGGACAGGGGATCCTACGAGCAGTACTTC. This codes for CASSRITDRGSYEQYF.

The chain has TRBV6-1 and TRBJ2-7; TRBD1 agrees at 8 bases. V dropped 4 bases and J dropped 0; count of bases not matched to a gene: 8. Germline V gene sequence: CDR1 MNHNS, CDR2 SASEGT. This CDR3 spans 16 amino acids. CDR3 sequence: CASSAVTGVGSYEQYF. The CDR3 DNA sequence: TGTGCCAGCAGTGCCGTGACAGGGGTGGGCTCCTACGAGCAGTACTTC.

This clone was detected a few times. CDR3 residues: CASSLGQPYEQYF. CDR3 coding DNA: TGTGCCAGCAGTTTAGGACAGCCCTACGAGCAGTACTTC. The chain joins TRBV28 to TRBJ2-5, with a weak D call TRBD1 (6 bases). The J call could be wrong; TRBJ2-7 is a better fit for the DNA end. This CDR3 has 13 residues. Germline V gives CDR1 MDHEN, CDR2 SYDVKM.

CDR3 DNA: TGTGCCAGCAGCTTTACAGGGCAATCTGGAAACACCATATATTTT. Protein: CASSFTGQSGNTIYF. This rearrangement joins TRBV5-6 to TRBJ1-3, with a weak D call TRBD1 (6 bases). The germline V and J ends were trimmed by 2 bases and 1 base, with 10 bases remaining between them. The CDR3 is made up of 15 amino acids. Per the germline V gene, CDR1 is SGHDT and CDR2 is YYEEEE. The complete variable domain, with remaining parts taken from reference TRBV5-6 and TRBJ1-3, reads DAGVTQSPTHLIKTRGQQVTLRCSPKSGHDTVSWYQQALGQGPQFIFQYYEEEERQRGNFPDRFSGHQFPNYSSELNVNALLLGDSALYLCASSFTGQSGNTIYFGEGSWLTVV.

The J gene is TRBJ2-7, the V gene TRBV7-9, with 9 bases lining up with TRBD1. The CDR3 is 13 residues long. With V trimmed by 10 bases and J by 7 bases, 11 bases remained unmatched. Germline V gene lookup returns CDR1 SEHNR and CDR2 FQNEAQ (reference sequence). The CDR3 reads CATTGQGIGEQYF. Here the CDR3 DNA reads TGTGCCACCACGGGACAGGGAATCGGGGAGCAGTACTTC.

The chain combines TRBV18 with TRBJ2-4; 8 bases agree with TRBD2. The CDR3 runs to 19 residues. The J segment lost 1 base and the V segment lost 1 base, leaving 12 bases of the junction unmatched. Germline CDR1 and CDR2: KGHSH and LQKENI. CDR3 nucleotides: TGTGCCAGCTCACCACAGGGGCTAGCGGGCCAGGCGGCCAAAAACATTCAGTACTTC. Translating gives CASSPQGLAGQAAKNIQYF.

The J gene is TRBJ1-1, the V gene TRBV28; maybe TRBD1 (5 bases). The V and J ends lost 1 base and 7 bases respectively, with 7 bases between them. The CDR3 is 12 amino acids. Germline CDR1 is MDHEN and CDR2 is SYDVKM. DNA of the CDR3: TGTGCCAGCAGTTTATATACAGGTGAAGCTTTCTTT. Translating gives CASSLYTGEAFF.

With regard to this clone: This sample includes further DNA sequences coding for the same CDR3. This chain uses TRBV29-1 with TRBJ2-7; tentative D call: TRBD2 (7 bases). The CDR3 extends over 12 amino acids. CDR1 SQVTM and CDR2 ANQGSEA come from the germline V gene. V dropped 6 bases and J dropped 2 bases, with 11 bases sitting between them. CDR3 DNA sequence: TGCAGCGTGGGAGGGGGACCCTACGAGCAGTACTTC. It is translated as CSVGGGPYEQYF.

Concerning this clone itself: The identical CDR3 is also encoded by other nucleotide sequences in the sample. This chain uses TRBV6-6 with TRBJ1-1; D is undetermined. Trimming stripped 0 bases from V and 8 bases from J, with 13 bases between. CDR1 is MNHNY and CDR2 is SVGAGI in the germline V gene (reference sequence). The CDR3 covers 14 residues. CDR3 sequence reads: CASSYSEAGTEAFF. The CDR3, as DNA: TGTGCCAGCAGTTACTCGGAGGCGGGCACCGAAGCTTTCTTT.

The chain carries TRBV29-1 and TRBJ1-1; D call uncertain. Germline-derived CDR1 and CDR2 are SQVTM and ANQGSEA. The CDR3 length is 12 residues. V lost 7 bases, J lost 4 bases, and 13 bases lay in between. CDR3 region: CSAGRAGTEAFF. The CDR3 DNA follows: TGCAGCGCTGGGAGGGCGGGCACTGAAGCTTTCTTT.

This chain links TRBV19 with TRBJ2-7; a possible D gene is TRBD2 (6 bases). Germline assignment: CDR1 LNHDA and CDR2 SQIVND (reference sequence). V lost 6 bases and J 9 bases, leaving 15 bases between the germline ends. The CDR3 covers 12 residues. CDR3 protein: CASSPAGTVQYF. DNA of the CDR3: TGTGCCAGTAGCCCCGCGGGGACGGTGCAGTACTTC.